Listed below are T cell receptor beta chains from one sample, sequenced in a study of cytotoxic CD8 clonotypes in ibrutinib-treated CLL. Data came from immunoSEQ multiplex PCR; TCRdb stores just in-frame clones and leaves some out. The data contain around 200,000 clones, 79% of them singletons. The sample was PBMCs, taken after 12 months of ibrutinib treatment. These receptors were taken from a human donor with chronic lymphocytic leukemia. Both conserved end residues are part of each CDR3. Fields, in order: V gene, D gene, J gene, clone size, CDR3 protein, CDR3 DNA. The D gene is left open where the match is weak. The size entry is marked missing in some rows and otherwise reads once, few, many or a size class.

V: TRBV9; D: .; J: TRBJ1-2; size: .; CDR3: CASSVEWGDVSGYTF; DNA: TGTGCCAGCAGCGTAGAGTGGGGGGATGTCTCAGGCTACACCTTC
V: TRBV7-3; D: .; J: TRBJ2-1; size: .; CDR3: CASSSYGAYNEQFF; DNA: TGTGCCAGCAGCTCGTACGGCGCGTACAATGAGCAGTTCTTC
V: TRBV7-9; D: .; J: TRBJ2-1; size: .; CDR3: CASSLIGWNEQFF; DNA: TGTGCCAGCAGCTTAATAGGTTGGAATGAGCAGTTCTTC
V: TRBV2; D: .; J: TRBJ1-1; size: .; CDR3: CAQGTFSSEAFF; DNA: TGTGCCCAGGGGACTTTTTCTTCGGAAGCTTTCTTT
V: TRBV9; D: TRBD2; J: TRBJ2-7; size: .; CDR3: CASSVASGPLYEQYF; DNA: TGTGCCAGCAGCGTAGCTAGCGGCCCCCTTTACGAGCAGTACTTC
V: TRBV9; D: TRBD1; J: TRBJ2-7; size: .; CDR3: CASSVLGGEGEQYF; DNA: TGTGCCAGCAGCGTATTAGGGGGCGAGGGCGAGCAGTACTTC
V: TRBV6-1; D: .; J: TRBJ2-3; size: few; CDR3: CASSSTATRHTQYF; DNA: TGTGCCAGCAGCTCTACAGCGACCCGCCATACGCAGTATTTT
V: TRBV13; D: .; J: TRBJ1-2; size: .; CDR3: CASSRRDSSPYGYTF; DNA: TGTGCCAGCAGCAGGCGGGACTCCTCTCCCTATGGCTACACCTTC
V: TRBV5-4; D: .; J: TRBJ2-7; size: .; CDR3: CASSSQVEQYF; DNA: TGTGCCAGCAGCTCTCAGGTCGAGCAGTACTTC
V: TRBV2; D: .; J: TRBJ1-2; size: once; CDR3: CASSESQNYGYTF; DNA: TGTGCCAGCAGTGAGAGCCAGAACTATGGCTACACCTTC
V: TRBV6-5; D: TRBD1; J: TRBJ2-7; size: .; CDR3: CASSEAGGAYEQYF; DNA: TGTGCCAGCAGTGAGGCAGGGGGCGCGTACGAGCAGTACTTC
V: TRBV6-6; D: .; J: TRBJ1-5; size: .; CDR3: CASGGQGEVPQHF; DNA: TGTGCCAGCGGAGGACAAGGAGAGGTGCCCCAGCATTTT